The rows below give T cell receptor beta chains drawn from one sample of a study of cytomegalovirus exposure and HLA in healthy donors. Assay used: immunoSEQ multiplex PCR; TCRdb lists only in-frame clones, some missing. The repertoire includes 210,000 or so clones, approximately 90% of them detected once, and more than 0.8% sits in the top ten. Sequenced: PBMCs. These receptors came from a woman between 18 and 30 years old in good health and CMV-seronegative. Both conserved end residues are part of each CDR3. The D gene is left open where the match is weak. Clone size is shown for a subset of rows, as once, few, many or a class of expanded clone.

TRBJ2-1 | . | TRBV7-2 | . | TGTGCCAGCAGCTCCCCAGGGATTCCAACCTACAATGAGCAGTTCTTC | CASSSPGIPTYNEQFF
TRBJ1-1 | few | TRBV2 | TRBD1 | TGTGCCAGCATCCCGGGACAGATGAACACTGAAGCTTTCTTT | CASIPGQMNTEAFF
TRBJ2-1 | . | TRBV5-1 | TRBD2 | TGCGCCAGCAGCCGAGTGGGACTACCTTACAATGAGCAGTTCTTC | CASSRVGLPYNEQFF
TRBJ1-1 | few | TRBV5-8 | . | TGTGCCAGCAGCTTAACTTCGAACACTGAAGCTTTCTTT | CASSLTSNTEAFF
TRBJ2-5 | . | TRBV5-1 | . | TGCGCCAGCAGCCCGGTTAGTCAGGAGGCCCAGTACTTC | CASSPVSQEAQYF
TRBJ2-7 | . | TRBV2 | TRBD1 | TGTGCCAGCAGGGGACGGCAGGGGGCGGCGTACGAGCAGTACTTC | CASRGRQGAAYEQYF
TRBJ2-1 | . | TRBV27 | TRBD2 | TGTGCCAGCAGTTTAACGCTAGCGGGGTACAATGAGCAGTTCTTC | CASSLTLAGYNEQFF
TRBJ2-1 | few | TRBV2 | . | TGTGCCAGCAGTCCCCAAAATGAGCAGTTCTTC | CASSPQNEQFF
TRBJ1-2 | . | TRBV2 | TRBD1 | TGTGCCAGCATAGGTGGGGGACAGGGGTCCTATGGCTACACCTTC | CASIGGGQGSYGYTF
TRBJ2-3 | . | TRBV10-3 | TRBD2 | TGTGCCATCAGTGAAGCGGGGCCTAGCACAGATACGCAGTATTTT | CAISEAGPSTDTQYF
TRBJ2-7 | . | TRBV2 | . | TGTGCCAGCAGTGACCGGGAGCCGGAGGTCTACGAGCAGTACTTC | CASSDREPEVYEQYF
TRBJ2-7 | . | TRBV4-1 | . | TGCGCCAGCAGCCAAGATGCGGGGAACTACGAGCAGTACTTC | CASSQDAGNYEQYF
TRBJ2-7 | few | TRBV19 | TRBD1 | TGTGCCAGTAGCTCCCCGGGACAGGCGTTTTTGGAGCAGTACTTC | CASSSPGQAFLEQYF
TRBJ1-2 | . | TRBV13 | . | TGTGCCAGCAGCTTAGGACACGAGGTTAACTATGGCTACACCTTC | CASSLGHEVNYGYTF
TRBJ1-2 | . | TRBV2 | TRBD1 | TGTGCCAGCAGGAAGGGACAGGGAAACTATGGCTACACCTTC | CASRKGQGNYGYTF
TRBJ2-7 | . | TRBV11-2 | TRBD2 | TGTGCCAGCAGGTTAGCGGGGAGTAGCGAGCAGTACTTC | CASRLAGSSEQYF
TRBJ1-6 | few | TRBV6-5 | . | TGTGCCACTACACAGGGTAGCACGCATAATTCACCCCTCCACTTT | CATTQGSTHNSPLHF
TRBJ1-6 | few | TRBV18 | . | TGTGCCAGCTCACCAACGGGGGAGAGGTCAGCCCTCCACTTT | CASSPTGERSALHF
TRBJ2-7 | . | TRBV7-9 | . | TGTGCCAGCAGCTTTCCTGAGCCACAGATCTACGAGCAGTACTTC | CASSFPEPQIYEQYF
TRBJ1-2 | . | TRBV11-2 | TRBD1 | TGTGCCAGCAGCTCCGTACGGACAGGAAAATCTAGTTATGGCTACACCTTC | CASSSVRTGKSSYGYTF